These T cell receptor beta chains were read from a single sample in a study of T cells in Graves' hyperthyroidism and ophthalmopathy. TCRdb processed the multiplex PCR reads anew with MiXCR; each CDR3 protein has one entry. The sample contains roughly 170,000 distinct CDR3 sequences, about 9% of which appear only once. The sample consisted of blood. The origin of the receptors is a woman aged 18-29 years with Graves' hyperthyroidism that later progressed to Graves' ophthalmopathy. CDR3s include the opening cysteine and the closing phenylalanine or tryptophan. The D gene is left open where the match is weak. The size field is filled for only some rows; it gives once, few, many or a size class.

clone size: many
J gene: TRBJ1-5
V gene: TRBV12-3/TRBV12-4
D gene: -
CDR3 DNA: TGTGCCAGCAGTTTGCAGGGGAGTTTTCAGCCCCAGCATTTT
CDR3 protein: CASSLQGSFQPQHF

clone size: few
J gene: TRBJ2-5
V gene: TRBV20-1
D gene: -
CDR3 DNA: TGCAGTGCTAGAGATCCCGGAGGGCCGGGGCAAGAGACCCAGTACTTC
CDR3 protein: CSARDPGGPGQETQYF

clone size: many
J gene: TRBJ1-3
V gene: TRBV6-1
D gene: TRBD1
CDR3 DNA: TGTGCCAGCCTGGGGGCTACTGTCCAGGGGGCGCAGGGAAACACCATATATTTT
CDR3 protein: CASLGATVQGAQGNTIYF

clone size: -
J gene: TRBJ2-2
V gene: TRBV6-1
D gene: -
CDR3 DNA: TGTGCCAGCAGCTCCAGGGGTGTAACCGGGGAGCTGTTTTTT
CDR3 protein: CASSSRGVTGELFF

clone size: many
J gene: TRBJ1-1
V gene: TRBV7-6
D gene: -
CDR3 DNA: TGTGCCAGCAGCTCGGGAAGAGGATGGAGGGTTACTGAAGCTTTCTTT
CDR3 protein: CASSSGRGWRVTEAFF

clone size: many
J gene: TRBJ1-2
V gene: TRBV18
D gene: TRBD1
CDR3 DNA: TGTGCCAGCTCACCTACCGGGACAGACTATGGCTACACCTTC
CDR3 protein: CASSPTGTDYGYTF

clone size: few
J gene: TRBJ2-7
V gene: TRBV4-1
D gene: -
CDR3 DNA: TGCGCCAGCAGCCAAGGGGCGATTACCTACGAGCAGTACTTC
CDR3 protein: CASSQGAITYEQYF

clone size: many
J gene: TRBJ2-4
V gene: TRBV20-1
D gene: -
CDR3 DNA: TGCAGTGCTAGTGGGGGCGGTGAAAACATTCAGTACTTC
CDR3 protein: CSASGGGENIQYF

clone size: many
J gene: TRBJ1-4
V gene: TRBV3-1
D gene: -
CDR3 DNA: TGTGCCAGCAGCCAAAAGAGTGGCACAGCAACTAATGAAAAACTGTTTTTT
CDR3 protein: CASSQKSGTATNEKLFF

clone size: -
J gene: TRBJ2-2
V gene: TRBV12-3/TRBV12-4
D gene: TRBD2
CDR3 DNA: TGTGCCAGCAGTTGGGGTACTAGCGGGGGGGGCCGGGTCGGGGAGCTGTTTTTT
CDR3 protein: CASSWGTSGGGRVGELFF

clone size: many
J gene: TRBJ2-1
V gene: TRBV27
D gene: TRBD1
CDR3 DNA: TGTGCCAGCAGTACTTTACAGGGGGCTGATTGGGAGCAGTTCTTC
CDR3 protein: CASSTLQGADWEQFF

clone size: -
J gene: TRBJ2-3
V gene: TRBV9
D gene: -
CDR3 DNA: TGTGCCAGCAGCCCGCGACAGGAGTCCACAGATACGCAGTATTTT
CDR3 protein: CASSPRQESTDTQYF

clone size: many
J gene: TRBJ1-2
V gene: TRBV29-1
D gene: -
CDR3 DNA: TGCAGCGTTCGTGAGGGCTATGGCTACACCTTC
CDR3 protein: CSVREGYGYTF

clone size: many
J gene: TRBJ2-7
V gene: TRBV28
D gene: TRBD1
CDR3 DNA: TGTGCCAGCAGATCTACAGGGGGCCGTTCTTCTTACGAGCAGTACTTC
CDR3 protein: CASRSTGGRSSYEQYF

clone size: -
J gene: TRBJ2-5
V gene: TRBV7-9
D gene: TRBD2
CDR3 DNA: TGTGCCAGCGGCTTGATGCCGGGACTAGCGGGAGGTCACCAAGAGACCCAGTACTTC
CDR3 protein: CASGLMPGLAGGHQETQYF

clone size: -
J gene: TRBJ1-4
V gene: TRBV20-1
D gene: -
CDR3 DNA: TGCAGTGCTAGAACAAAATCAGGGTCGGTTAGGGAAAAACTGTTTTTT
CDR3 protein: CSARTKSGSVREKLFF

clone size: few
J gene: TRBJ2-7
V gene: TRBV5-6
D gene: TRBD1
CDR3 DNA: TGTGCCAGCAGCTTTCAGGGGGCCGAGCAGTACTTC
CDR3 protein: CASSFQGAEQYF

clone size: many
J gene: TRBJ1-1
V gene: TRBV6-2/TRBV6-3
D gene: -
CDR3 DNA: TGTGCCAGCAGTTATACAGGGAGGACTGAAGCTTTCTTT
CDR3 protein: CASSYTGRTEAFF

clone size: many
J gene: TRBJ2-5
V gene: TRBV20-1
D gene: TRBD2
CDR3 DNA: TGCAGTGCTAGAGATGCGGGAGCAGTTGGGACCCAGTACTTC
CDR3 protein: CSARDAGAVGTQYF

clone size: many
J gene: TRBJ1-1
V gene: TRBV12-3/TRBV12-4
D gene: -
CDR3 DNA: TGTGCCAGCAGTCGACTTGGTAAAGCTTTCTTT
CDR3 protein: CASSRLGKAFF

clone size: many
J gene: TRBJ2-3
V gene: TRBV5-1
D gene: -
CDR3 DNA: TGCGCCAGCAGCTGGTCGGGCACAGATACGCAGTATTTT
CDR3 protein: CASSWSGTDTQYF

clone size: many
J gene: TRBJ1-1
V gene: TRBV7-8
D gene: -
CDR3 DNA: TGTGCCAGCACCCATAAGATGGGGCTGAACACTGAAGCTTTCTTT
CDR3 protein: CASTHKMGLNTEAFF

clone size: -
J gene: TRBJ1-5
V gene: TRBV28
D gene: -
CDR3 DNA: TGTGCCAGCAGTCCTCCAGGGCGCCCCAATCAGCCCCAGCATTTT
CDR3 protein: CASSPPGRPNQPQHF

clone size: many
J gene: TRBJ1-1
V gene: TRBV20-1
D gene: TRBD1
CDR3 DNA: TGCAGTGTCGAGAGGCGAGAGAGGACAGGGGGAGCTTTCTTT
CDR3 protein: CSVERRERTGGAFF

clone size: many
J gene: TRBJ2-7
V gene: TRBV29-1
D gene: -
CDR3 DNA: TGCAGCGTTGAAGATCGAGGGAATGAGGGGTATGGGCAGTACTTC
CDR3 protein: CSVEDRGNEGYGQYF

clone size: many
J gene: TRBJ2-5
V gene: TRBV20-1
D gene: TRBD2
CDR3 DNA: TGCAGTGCTATCACTCGACTAGCGGGTTCCGAGACCCAGTACTTC
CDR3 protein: CSAITRLAGSETQYF

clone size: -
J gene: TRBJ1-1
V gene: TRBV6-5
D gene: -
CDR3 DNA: TGTGCCAGCAGTTACGACCGATTCACTGAAGCTTTCTTT
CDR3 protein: CASSYDRFTEAFF

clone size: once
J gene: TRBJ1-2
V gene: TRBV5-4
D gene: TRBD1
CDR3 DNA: TGTGCCAGCAGCGTCACCGACAGGGGGCCGGGGGGCTACACCTTC
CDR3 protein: CASSVTDRGPGGYTF

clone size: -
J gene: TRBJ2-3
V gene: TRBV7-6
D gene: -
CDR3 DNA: TGTGCCAGCAGCCAGGTTCAGGGACCGAAAGATACGCAGTATTTT
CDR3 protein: CASSQVQGPKDTQYF

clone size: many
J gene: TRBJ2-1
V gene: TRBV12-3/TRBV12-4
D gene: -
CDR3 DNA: TGTGCCAGCAGTCCCCAGGTCCGGGGCTATGAGCAGTTCTTC
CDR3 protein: CASSPQVRGYEQFF

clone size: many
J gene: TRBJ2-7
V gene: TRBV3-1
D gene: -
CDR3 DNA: TGTGCCAGCAGCCCGATGACGAGGCTCAGCTCCTACGAGCAGTACTTC
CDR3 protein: CASSPMTRLSSYEQYF

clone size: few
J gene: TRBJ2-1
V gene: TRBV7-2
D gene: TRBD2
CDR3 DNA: TGTGCCAGCAGCCCTAGCGGGACTATCTCCTACAATGAGCAGTTCTTC
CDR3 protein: CASSPSGTISYNEQFF

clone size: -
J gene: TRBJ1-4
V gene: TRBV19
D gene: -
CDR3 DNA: TGTGCCAGTAGTCGATCCCAAAGAGTACAGGGATATGAAAAACTGTTTTTT
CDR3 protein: CASSRSQRVQGYEKLFF

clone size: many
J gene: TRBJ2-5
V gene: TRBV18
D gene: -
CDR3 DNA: TGTGCCAGCCCACCACCCGCCCAAGAGACCCAGTACTTC
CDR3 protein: CASPPPAQETQYF

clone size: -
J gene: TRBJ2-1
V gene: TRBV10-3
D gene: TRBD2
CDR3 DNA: TGTGCCATCAGTCGAACAACGACTAGCGGGGGGAGCGATGAGCAGTTCTTC
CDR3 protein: CAISRTTTSGGSDEQFF

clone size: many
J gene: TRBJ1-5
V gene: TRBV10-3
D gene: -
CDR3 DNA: TGTGCCGCCGACAGTGACCTTAATCAGCCCCAGCATTTT
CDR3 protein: CAADSDLNQPQHF

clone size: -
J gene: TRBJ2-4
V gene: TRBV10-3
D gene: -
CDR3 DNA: TGTGCCATCAGTGAGTCGAGGGCAGGGCCTATTCTAGCCAAAAACATTCAGTACTTC
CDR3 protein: CAISESRAGPILAKNIQYF

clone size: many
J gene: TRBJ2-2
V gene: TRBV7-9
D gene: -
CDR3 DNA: TGTGCCAGCAGCTTACTTGACCAGGCGCCGTTTTTT
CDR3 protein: CASSLLDQAPFF

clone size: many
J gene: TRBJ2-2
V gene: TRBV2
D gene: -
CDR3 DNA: TGTGCCAGCAAAGCGAGTCCGGGGGTCGACACCGGGGAGCTGTTTTTT
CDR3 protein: CASKASPGVDTGELFF

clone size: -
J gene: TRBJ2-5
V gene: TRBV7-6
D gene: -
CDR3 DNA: TGTGCCAGCAGCTTATGGCAACAAGAGACCCAGTACTTC
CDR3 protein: CASSLWQQETQYF

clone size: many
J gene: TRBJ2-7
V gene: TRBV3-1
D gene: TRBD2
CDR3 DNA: TGTGCCAGCAGCCATAGTAGCGGGTCACCCTACGAGCAGTACTTC
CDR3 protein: CASSHSSGSPYEQYF

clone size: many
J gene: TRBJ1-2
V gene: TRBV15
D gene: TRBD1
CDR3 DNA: TGTGCCACCGGACAGGGCTACAACTATGGCTACACCTTC
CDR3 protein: CATGQGYNYGYTF

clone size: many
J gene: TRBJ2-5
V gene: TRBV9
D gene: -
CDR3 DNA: TGTGCCAGCAGCGTATTTGGCGGGGTGGAGACCCAGTACTTC
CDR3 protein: CASSVFGGVETQYF

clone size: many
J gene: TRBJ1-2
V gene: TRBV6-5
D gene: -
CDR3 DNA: TGTGCCAGCAGTTACAACGGGTTGTCTCTCTATGGCTACACCTTC
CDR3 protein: CASSYNGLSLYGYTF

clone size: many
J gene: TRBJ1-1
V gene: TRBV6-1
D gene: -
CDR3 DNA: TGTGCCAGCAGTGAAGGGGAACATATGAACACTGAAGCTTTCTTT
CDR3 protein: CASSEGEHMNTEAFF

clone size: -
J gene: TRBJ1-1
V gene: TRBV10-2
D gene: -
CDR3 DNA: TGCGCCAGCAGTGAGATTGTAAGTGAAGCTTTCTTT
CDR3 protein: CASSEIVSEAFF

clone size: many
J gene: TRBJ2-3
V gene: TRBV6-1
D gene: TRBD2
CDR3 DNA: TGTGCCAGCAGTCCCCGGACTAGCGGAGGAGATACGCAGTATTTT
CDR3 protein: CASSPRTSGGDTQYF

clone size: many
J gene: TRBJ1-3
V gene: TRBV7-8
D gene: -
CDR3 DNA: TGTGCCAGCAGTCCCGACAGGCTTACTGGAAACACCATATATTTT
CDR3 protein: CASSPDRLTGNTIYF

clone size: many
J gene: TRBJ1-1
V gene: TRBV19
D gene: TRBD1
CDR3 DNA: TGTGCCAGTAGTATAGGAGGGGGCTGGACTGAAGCTTTCTTT
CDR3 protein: CASSIGGGWTEAFF

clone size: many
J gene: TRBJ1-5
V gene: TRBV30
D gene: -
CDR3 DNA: TGTGCCTGGAGTGTACGGGCAGGCAATCAGCCCCAGCATTTT
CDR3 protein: CAWSVRAGNQPQHF

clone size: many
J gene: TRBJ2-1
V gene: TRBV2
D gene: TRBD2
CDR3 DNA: TGTGCCAGCAGTGATTTGGGACTAGCGGGGGGGAATGAGCAGTTCTTC
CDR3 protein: CASSDLGLAGGNEQFF

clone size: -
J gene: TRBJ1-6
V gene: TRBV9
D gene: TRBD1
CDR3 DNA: TGTGCCAGCAGCCCTCACACCCGACAGGGGTTAATATCACCCCTCCACTTT
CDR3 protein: CASSPHTRQGLISPLHF

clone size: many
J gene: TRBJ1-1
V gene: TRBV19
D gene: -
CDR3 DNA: TGTGCCAGTAGTACGATCAGGGAGCGTTGGGGGCCGAACACTGAAGCTTTCTTT
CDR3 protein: CASSTIRERWGPNTEAFF

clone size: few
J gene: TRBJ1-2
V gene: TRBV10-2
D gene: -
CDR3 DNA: TGCGCCAGCAGTGAGGACCCAGCCTATGGCTACACCTTC
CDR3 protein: CASSEDPAYGYTF

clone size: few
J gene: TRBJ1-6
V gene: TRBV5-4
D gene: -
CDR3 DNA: TGTGCCAGCAGCTTGTTTCAGGGCGGCTCACCCCTCCACTTT
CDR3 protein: CASSLFQGGSPLHF